This T cell receptor beta chain was sequenced for a study of cytomegalovirus exposure and HLA in healthy donors. Study-level points and caveats: As a later analysis showed, several of the most significant clusters appeared to be linked to common viral pathogens.

This CDR3 has 15 residues. With 1 base removed from V and 8 bases from J, the gap between germline ends came to 12 bases. Germline CDR1 and CDR2: SEHNR and FQNEAQ (reference sequence). A multiplex PCR was run with 60 Vbeta primers and 13 Jbeta primers. Repertoires were generated with immunoSEQ multiplex PCR, while TCRdb's copy carries only in-frame clones and drops some. Here the sample spans about 150,000 clones, around three quarters being singletons. Note on this clone: The antigen remains unidentified.

The genes are TRBV7-9 and TRBJ1-6; D remains unclear. Source material: PBMCs. The clonotype was recovered from a man aged 35-49 years in good health and CMV-seronegative. In nucleotides, the CDR3 is TGTGCCAGCAGCTTAGTAGGCATAGCGGATTCACCCCTCCACTTT. The encoded protein is CASSLVGIADSPLHF.